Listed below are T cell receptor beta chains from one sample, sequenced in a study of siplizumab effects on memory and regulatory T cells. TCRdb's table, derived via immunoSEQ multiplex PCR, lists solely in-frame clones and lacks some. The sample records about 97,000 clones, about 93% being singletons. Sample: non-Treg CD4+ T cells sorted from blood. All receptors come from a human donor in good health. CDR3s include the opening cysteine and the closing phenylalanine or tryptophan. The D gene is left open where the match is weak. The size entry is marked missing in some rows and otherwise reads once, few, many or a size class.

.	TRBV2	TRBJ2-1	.	TGTGCCAGCAGCCGGGAGTTGGCCTACAATGAGCAGTTCTTC	CASSRELAYNEQFF
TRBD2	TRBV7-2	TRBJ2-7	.	TGTGCCAGCAGGAGGGGACTAGCGATAAGCTCCTACGAGCAGTACTTC	CASRRGLAISSYEQYF
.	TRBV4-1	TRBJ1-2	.	TGCGCCAGCAGCCAAGATTACACAGGCTATGGCTACACCTTC	CASSQDYTGYGYTF
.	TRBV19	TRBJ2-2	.	TGTGCCAGTAGTAAACAATTGCCTCCGAACACCGGGGAGCTGTTTTTT	CASSKQLPPNTGELFF
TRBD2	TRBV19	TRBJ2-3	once	TGTGCCAGTAGTGGGGGACTAGCGACCTCCACGCAGTATTTT	CASSGGLATSTQYF
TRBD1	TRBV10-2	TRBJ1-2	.	TGCGCCAGCAGTGAGGGGGACAGGGGGCTCGGCTACACCTTC	CASSEGDRGLGYTF
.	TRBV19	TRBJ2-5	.	TGTGCCAGTAGCGTACAGGGGGGGGAGACCCAGTACTTC	CASSVQGGETQYF
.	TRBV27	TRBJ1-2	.	TGTGCCAGCAGTTTATTGGGGGGCAGCTATGGCTACACCTTC	CASSLLGGSYGYTF
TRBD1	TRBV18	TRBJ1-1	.	TGTGCCAGCTCACCCTCTAGGGACAGGGACCTGATCTTT	CASSPSRDRDLIF
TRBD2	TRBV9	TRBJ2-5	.	TGTGCCAGCAGCCCCATGGATAGCGGGAGTGAGACCCAGTACTTC	CASSPMDSGSETQYF
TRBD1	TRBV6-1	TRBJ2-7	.	TGTGCCAGCAGTGAACAGGGGGACGAGCAGTACTTC	CASSEQGDEQYF
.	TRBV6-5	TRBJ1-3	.	TGTGCCAGCAGTTTGAGCTCTGGAAACACCATATATTTT	CASSLSSGNTIYF
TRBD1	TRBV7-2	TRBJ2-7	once	TGTGCCAGCAGCTTAGCGGGGACAGGGCTCCCCTACGAGCAGTACTTC	CASSLAGTGLPYEQYF
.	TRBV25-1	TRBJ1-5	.	TGTGCCAGCAGTGGAGGACCTGGTGATCAGCCCCAGCATTTT	CASSGGPGDQPQHF
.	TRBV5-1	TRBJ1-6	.	TGCGCCAGCAGCGGTGGTGGCTATAATTCACCCCTCCACTTT	CASSGGGYNSPLHF
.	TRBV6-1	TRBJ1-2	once	TGTGCCAGCATCCAACCCGGCGGGTCCTATGGCTACACCTTC	CASIQPGGSYGYTF
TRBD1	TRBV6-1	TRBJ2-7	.	TGTGCCAGCAGGGACAGGCCCTACGAGCAGTACTTC	CASRDRPYEQYF
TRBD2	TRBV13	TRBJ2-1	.	TGTGCCAGCAGCTTCACGCTAGCGGGAGGAGAGGATGAGCAGTTCTTC	CASSFTLAGGEDEQFF
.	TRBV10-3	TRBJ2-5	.	TGTGCCATCAGTGACAGAAAAGAGACCCAGTACTTC	CAISDRKETQYF
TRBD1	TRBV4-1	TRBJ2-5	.	TGCGCCAGCAGCCCAGTCGGACAGGGAAGGGAGACCCAGTACTTC	CASSPVGQGRETQYF
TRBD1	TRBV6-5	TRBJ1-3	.	TGTGCCAGCAGTCGGGACAGTGGGACCGGAAACACCATATATTTT	CASSRDSGTGNTIYF
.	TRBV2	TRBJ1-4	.	TGTGCCAGCACCCGGACACGGACTAATGAAAAACTGTTTTTT	CASTRTRTNEKLFF
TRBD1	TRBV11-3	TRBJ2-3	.	TGTGCCAGCAGCCCTGGGAATGACAGGGCGGCAGATACGCAGTATTTT	CASSPGNDRAADTQYF
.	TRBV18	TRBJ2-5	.	TGTGCCAGCTCACCGACAGGACAAGAGACCCAGTACTTC	CASSPTGQETQYF
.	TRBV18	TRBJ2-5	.	TGTGCCAGCTCACCAGGCCCAGAGACCCAGTACTTC	CASSPGPETQYF
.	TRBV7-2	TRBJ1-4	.	TGTGCCAGCAGCCCTCGAGGGCCCGGTGAAAAACTGTTTTTT	CASSPRGPGEKLFF
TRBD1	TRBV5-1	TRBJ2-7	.	TGCGCCAGCAGCATAGGACCGGGACAGGGTGGATACGAGCAGTACTTC	CASSIGPGQGGYEQYF
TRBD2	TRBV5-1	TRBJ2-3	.	TGCGCCAGCAGCTGGGGACTAGCGGGGGAGACAGATACGCAGTATTTT	CASSWGLAGETDTQYF
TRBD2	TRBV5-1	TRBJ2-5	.	TGCGCCAGCAGCTTCACCGCCGGGACTAAAGAGACCCAGTACTTC	CASSFTAGTKETQYF
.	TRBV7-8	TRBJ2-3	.	TGTGCCAGCTCCCTGGGATCCGGAACAGGCGATACGCAGTATTTT	CASSLGSGTGDTQYF
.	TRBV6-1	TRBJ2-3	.	TGTGCCACCAACTTCGGGAGTTACACAGATACGCAGTATTTT	CATNFGSYTDTQYF
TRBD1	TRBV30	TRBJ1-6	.	TGTGCCTGGGCTCTGGGACAGGGAGGGTCACCCCTCCACTTT	CAWALGQGGSPLHF
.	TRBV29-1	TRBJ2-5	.	TGCAGCGTTGACGGGCAGGGGGGACAAGAGACCCAGTACTTC	CSVDGQGGQETQYF